The 17 T cell receptor beta chains given below trace back to one sample, sequenced in a study of vaccination and CD4 T cells after COVID-19. The Oncomine TCR Beta short-read assay was applied to DNA of cultured CD4+ T cells. A single record per CDR3 protein comes from TCRdb applying MiXCR to the PCR reads. Here the sample spans 15,000 or so distinct CDR3 sequences, around two fifths being singletons. The treatment is: roughly ten-day PBMC culture with coronavirus spike peptide pools or control peptides (ViraFEST assay). No antigen is known for these receptors. The sample was CD4+ T cells from blood, cultured in vitro. The receptors were gathered from a human donor who had recovered from COVID-19.

This clonotype was counted only a few times. The V call is TRBV7-2, the J call TRBJ2-5, with D possibly being TRBD1 (6 bases). V shed 1 base and J shed 1 base, with 22 bases lying between them. This CDR3 is 19 amino acids long. Germline V CDR1 and CDR2: SGHTA, FQGNSA. The CDR3 sequence is CASSLVLSRGRIAQETQYF. The CDR3 bases are TGTGCCAGCAGCTTAGTCCTAAGCAGGGGACGGATAGCCCAAGAGACCCAGTACTTC.

The chain joins TRBV18 to TRBJ1-5; D call uncertain. The CDR3 is made up of 14 amino acids. Germline values: CDR1 KGHSH, CDR2 LQKENI. Trimming left V 1 base short and J 5 bases short, with 9 bases between. Here the CDR3 reads CASSPQGWDQPQHF. In DNA, the CDR3 is TGTGCCAGCTCACCACAGGGCTGGGATCAGCCCCAGCATTTT.

V usage is TRBV2 and J usage is TRBJ1-5; D perhaps matches TRBD1 (6 bases). The CDR3 is made up of 15 amino acids. Trimming cost V 7 bases and J 0 bases, with 13 bases left between them. Germline loops: CDR1 SNHLY, CDR2 FYNNEI. The CDR3 protein is CASTLGGLSNQPQHF. DNA for the CDR3: TGTGCCAGCACCCTTGGGGGGCTTAGCAATCAGCCCCAGCATTTT.

The V call is TRBV5-4, the J call TRBJ1-6, with a possible D match to TRBD1 (5 bases). V was shortened by 2 bases and J by 7 bases, with 16 bases between the two germline ends. CDR1 is SGHNT and CDR2 is YYREEE in the germline V gene (reference sequence). The CDR3 runs 16 residues. CDR3: CASSFPSGSGNSPLHF. CDR3 bases: TGTGCCAGCAGCTTTCCGTCAGGGTCGGGAAATTCACCCCTCCACTTT.

This clonotype occurred once. The V call is TRBV7-9, the J call TRBJ1-2; 7 bases fit TRBD1. The CDR3 covers 16 residues. Germline trimming cut 5 bases from V and 2 bases from J; bases unmatched to any gene: 11. Germline CDR1 and CDR2: SEHNR and FQNEAQ (reference sequence). DNA of the CDR3: TGTGCCAGCAGCCCGGGATCCGGGACAGCGAACTATGGCTACACCTTC. Residues: CASSPGSGTANYGYTF. Full variable domain (rest looked up from reference TRBV7-9 and TRBJ1-2): DTGVSQNPRHKITKRGQNVTFRCDPISEHNRLYWYRQTLGQGPEFLTYFQNEAQLEKSRLLSDRFSAERPKGSFSTLEIQRTEQGDSAMYLCASSPGSGTANYGYTFGSGTRLTVV.

There are a few counts of this clonotype. V is TRBV20-1 and J is TRBJ2-3; perhaps TRBD2 as D (5 bases). The germline V gene has CDR1 DFQATT and CDR2 SNEGSKA (reference sequence). V was clipped by 3 bases and J by 1 base, with 14 bases between them. The CDR3 sequence is 15 residues long. For the CDR3, the DNA is TGCAGTGCTAGGTCGGTGAGGGTTGGCACAGATACGCAGTATTTT. This sequence encodes CSARSVRVGTDTQYF.

The genes are TRBV5-4 and TRBJ1-1, with TRBD1 identical over 10 bases. CDR3 length: 17 residues. Germline V gene sequence: CDR1 SGHNT, CDR2 YYREEE (reference sequence). Losses at the gene ends were 5 bases for V and 4 bases for J; bases not matched to a gene: 14. CDR3 loop: CASSRIGTGATTTEAFF. CDR3 bases: TGTGCCAGCAGTAGAATCGGGACAGGGGCGACAACCACTGAAGCTTTCTTT.

This chain connects TRBV7-2 to TRBJ2-3; TRBD1 is a possible D gene (6 bases). The CDR3 runs to 15 residues. V lost 4 bases, J lost 2 bases, and 13 bases lay in between. The V gene's germline CDR1 is SGHTA and CDR2 FQGNSA. The CDR3 nucleotides read TGTGCCAGCAGCTACGGACAGCGGTTCACAGATACGCAGTATTTT. Amino acid sequence: CASSYGQRFTDTQYF.

The chain carries TRBV5-4 and TRBJ1-2; D gene uncertain. Trimming cost V 3 bases and J 5 bases, with 17 bases left between them. CDR1 is SGHNT, CDR2 YYREEE, per germline (reference sequence). The CDR3 spans 15 residues. The CDR3 DNA is TGTGCCAGCAGCTCGGCAGGATCCCTGGGGTATGGCTACACCTTC. It specifies CASSSAGSLGYGYTF.

By share, this clonotype counts as medium-sized. The V call is TRBV4-1, the J call TRBJ1-1; 10 positions match TRBD1. Per germline, CDR1 MGHRA and CDR2 YSYEKL. V was clipped by 3 bases and J by 3 bases; unmatched bases: 4. The CDR3 is made up of 15 amino acids. The CDR3 sequence: CASSHAGTGDTEAFF. In DNA, the CDR3 is TGCGCCAGCAGCCACGCCGGGACAGGGGACACTGAAGCTTTCTTT.

This clonotype was seen a handful of times. The chain has TRBV20-1 and TRBJ1-3, with D unresolved. The V gene lost 0 bases and the J gene lost 4 bases, with 10 bases spanning the gap. Germline CDR1 reads DFQATT; CDR2 reads SNEGSKA (reference sequence). The CDR3 extends over 14 amino acids. CDR3 protein: CSARDNMRGNTIYF. The CDR3 nucleotides read TGCAGTGCTAGAGATAACATGAGGGGAAACACCATATATTTT.

The J gene is TRBJ2-1, the V gene TRBV5-1; TRBD2 might be the D (5 bases). Deletions cut 1 base from V and 5 bases from J, with 16 bases between. The CDR3 is 16 amino acids. Germline V gives CDR1 SGHRS, CDR2 YFSETQ. The CDR3 sequence is CASSLPLAGTHNEQFF. The DNA of the CDR3 is TGCGCCAGCAGCTTGCCCCTTGCGGGCACACACAATGAGCAGTTCTTC.

The gene calls are TRBV10-1 and TRBJ1-1; no clear D. The CDR3 runs 15 residues. Trimming shortened V by 3 bases and J by 7 bases, and 18 bases separated the two germline ends. Germline V gene data show CDR1 as WNHNN and CDR2 as SYGVQD (reference sequence). The CDR3 coding sequence is TGCGCCAGCAGTGAATTATCGGAGCCAAGGTATGAAGCTTTCTTT. It codes for CASSELSEPRYEAFF.

The genes are TRBV20-1 and TRBJ2-1; TRBD2 is a possible D gene (6 bases). Germline V gene data show CDR1 as DFQATT and CDR2 as SNEGSKA (reference sequence). The CDR3 loop spans 13 amino acids. Trimming pared 4 bases from V and 8 bases from J, leaving 15 bases between. The CDR3 nucleotides read TGCAGTGCTACCGGGACTCAGGTGGATGAGCAGTTCTTC. It is translated as CSATGTQVDEQFF.

The chain joins TRBV7-2 to TRBJ1-5, with a possible D match to TRBD1 (6 bases). V lost 0 bases, J lost 6 bases, and 12 bases lay in between. The CDR3 is made up of 15 amino acids. Germline loops: CDR1 SGHTA, CDR2 FQGNSA. CDR3 bases: TGTGCCAGCAGCTTAGCCCAGGGAGGGGGTCAGCCCCAGCATTTT. Encoded protein: CASSLAQGGGQPQHF. The full variable domain, its missing parts supplied by reference TRBV7-2 and TRBJ1-5, is GAGVSQSPSNKVTEKGKDVELRCDPISGHTALYWYRQSLGQGLEFLIYFQGNSAPDKSGLPSDRFSAERTGGSVSTLTIQRTQQEDSAVYLCASSLAQGGGQPQHFGDGTRLSIL.

This rearrangement joins TRBV20-1 to TRBJ2-2, with 15 positions matching TRBD2. With 5 bases clipped from V and 5 bases from J, the junction kept 12 bases outside the gene matches. This CDR3 contains 18 residues. Germline loops: CDR1 DFQATT, CDR2 SNEGSKA (reference sequence). In nucleotides, the CDR3 is TGCAGTGCTCGGACTAGCGGGAGGGCCAATCTAGTTACCGGGGAGCTGTTTTTT. Translated, it gives CSARTSGRANLVTGELFF.

This chain uses TRBV18 with TRBJ1-5; TRBD1 matches at 8 bases. Looked up from germline, CDR1 is KGHSH and CDR2 is LQKENI. This CDR3 spans 16 amino acids. The J segment lost 4 bases and the V segment lost 2 bases, leaving 7 bases of the junction unmatched. This CDR3 reads CASSPTFGQGNQPQHF. The CDR3 DNA reads as TGTGCCAGCTCACCAACCTTCGGACAGGGTAATCAGCCCCAGCATTTT. Filled out from reference TRBV18 and TRBJ1-5, the complete variable domain reads NAGVMQNPRHLVRRRGQEARLRCSPMKGHSHVYWYRQLPEEGLKFMVYLQKENIIDESGMPKERFSAEFPKEGPSILRIQQVVRGDSAAYFCASSPTFGQGNQPQHFGDGTRLSIL.